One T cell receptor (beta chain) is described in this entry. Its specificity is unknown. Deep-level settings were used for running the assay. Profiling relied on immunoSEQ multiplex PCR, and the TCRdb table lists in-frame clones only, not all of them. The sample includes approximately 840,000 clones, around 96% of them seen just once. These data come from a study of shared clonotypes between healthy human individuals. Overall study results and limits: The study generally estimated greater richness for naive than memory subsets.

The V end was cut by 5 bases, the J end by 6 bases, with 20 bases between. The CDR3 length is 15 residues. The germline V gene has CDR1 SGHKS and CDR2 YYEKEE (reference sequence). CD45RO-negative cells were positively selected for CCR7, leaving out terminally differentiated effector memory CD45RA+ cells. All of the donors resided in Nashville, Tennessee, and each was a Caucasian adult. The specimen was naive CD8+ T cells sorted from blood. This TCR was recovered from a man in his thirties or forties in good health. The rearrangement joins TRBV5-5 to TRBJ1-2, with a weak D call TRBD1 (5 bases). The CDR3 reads CASSFVGVVRDGYTF. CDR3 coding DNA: TGTGCCAGCAGTTTCGTGGGGGTTGTGCGAGATGGCTACACCTTC. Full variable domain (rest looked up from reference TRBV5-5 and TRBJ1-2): DAGVTQSPTHLIKTRGQQVTLRCSPISGHKSVSWYQQVLGQGPQFIFQYYEKEERGRGNFPDRFSARQFPNYSSELNVNALLLGDSALYLCASSFVGVVRDGYTFGSGTRLTVV.